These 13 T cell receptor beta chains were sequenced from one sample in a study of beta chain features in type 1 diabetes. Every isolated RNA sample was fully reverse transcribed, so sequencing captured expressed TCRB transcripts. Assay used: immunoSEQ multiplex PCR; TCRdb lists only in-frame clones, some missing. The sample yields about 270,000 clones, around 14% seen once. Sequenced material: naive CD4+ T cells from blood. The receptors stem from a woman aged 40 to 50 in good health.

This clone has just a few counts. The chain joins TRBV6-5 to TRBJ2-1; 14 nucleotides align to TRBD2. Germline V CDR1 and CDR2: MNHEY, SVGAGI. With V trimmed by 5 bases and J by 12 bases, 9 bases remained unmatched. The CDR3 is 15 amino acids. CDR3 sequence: CASSRLAGGERWQFF. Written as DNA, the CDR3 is TGTGCCAGCAGTCGACTAGCGGGGGGGGAACGTTGGCAGTTCTTC.

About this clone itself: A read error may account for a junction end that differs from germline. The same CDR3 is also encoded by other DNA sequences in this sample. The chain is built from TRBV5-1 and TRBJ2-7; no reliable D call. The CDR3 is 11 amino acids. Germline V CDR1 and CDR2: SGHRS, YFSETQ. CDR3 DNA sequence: TGCGCCAGCAGCTCAACCTACGAGTCGTGCTTC. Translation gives CASSSTYESCF.

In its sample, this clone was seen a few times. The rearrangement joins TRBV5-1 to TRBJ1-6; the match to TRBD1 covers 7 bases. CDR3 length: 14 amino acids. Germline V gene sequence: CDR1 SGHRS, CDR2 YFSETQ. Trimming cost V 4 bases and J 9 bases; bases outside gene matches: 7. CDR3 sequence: CASSPETGASPLHF. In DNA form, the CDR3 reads TGCGCCAGCAGCCCGGAAACAGGGGCTTCACCCCTCCACTTT.

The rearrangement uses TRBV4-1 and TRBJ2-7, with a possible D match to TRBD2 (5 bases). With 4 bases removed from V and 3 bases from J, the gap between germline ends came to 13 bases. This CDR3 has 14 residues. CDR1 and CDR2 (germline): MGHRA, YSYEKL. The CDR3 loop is CASSPNGLNYEQYF. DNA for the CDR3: TGCGCCAGCAGCCCCAACGGACTTAACTACGAGCAGTACTTC.

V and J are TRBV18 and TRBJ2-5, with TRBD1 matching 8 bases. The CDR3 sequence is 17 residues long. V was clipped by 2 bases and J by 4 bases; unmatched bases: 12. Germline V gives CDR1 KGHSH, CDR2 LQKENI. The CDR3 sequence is CASSPNLGAGTGETQYF. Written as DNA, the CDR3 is TGTGCCAGCTCACCAAACCTTGGGGCAGGGACAGGAGAGACCCAGTACTTC.

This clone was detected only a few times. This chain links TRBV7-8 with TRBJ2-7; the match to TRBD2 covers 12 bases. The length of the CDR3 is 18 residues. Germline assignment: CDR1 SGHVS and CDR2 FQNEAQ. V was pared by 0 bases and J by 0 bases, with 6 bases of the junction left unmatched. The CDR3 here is CASSLAGLAGDLSYEQYF. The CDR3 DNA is TGTGCCAGCAGCTTAGCGGGACTAGCGGGCGACCTCTCCTACGAGCAGTACTTC.

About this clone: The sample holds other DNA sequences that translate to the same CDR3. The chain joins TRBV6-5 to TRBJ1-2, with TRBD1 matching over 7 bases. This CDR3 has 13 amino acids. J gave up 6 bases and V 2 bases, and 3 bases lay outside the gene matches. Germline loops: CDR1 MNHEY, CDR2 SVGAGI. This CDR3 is CASSYDRVDGYTF. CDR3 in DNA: TGTGCCAGCAGTTACGACAGGGTCGATGGCTACACCTTC.

CDR3 in DNA: TGTGCCAGCATTCAGGACGGGGGACGGTCCTACGAGCAGTACTTC. Residues: CASIQDGGRSYEQYF. The chain joins TRBV7-9 to TRBJ2-7; D possibly corresponds to TRBD2 (6 bases). Germline V gene sequence: CDR1 SEHNR, CDR2 FQNEAQ (reference sequence). V was pared by 7 bases and J by 1 base, with 17 bases between. The CDR3 consists of 15 residues.

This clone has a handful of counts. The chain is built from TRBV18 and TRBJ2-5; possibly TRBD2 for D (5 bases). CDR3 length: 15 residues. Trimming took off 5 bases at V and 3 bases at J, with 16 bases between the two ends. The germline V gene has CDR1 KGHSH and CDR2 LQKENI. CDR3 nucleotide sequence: TGTGCCAGCTCATGGACGGACTTCGGGGAAGAGACCCAGTACTTC. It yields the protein CASSWTDFGEETQYF.

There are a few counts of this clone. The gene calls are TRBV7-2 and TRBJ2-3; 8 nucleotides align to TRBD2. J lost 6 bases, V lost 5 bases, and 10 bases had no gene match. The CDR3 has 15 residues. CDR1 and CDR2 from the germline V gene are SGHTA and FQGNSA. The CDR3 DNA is TGTGCCAGCAGCCTGATTCTCCGGGGGGGGGATACGCAGTATTTT. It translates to CASSLILRGGDTQYF.

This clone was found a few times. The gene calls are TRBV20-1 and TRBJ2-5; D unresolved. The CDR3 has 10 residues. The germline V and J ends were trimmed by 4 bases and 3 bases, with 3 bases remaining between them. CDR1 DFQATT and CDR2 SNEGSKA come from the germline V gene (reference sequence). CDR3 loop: CSATEETQYF. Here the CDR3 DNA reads TGCAGTGCTACGGAAGAGACCCAGTACTTC.

The CDR3 DNA sequence: TGTGCCAGCAGCTTCTACCGATTTGATCCGAACACCGGGGAGCTGTTTTTT. Translating it yields CASSFYRFDPNTGELFF. The chain couples TRBV5-5 to TRBJ2-2; D not resolved. V was pared by 2 bases and J by 0 bases, with 14 bases between. CDR3 length equals 17 residues. Germline assignment: CDR1 SGHKS and CDR2 YYEKEE (reference sequence).

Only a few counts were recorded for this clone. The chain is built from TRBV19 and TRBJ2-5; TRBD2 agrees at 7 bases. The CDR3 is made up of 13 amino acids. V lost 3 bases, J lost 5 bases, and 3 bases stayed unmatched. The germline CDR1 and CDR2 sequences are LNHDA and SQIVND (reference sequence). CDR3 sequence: CASSIMGGETQYF. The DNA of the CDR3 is TGTGCCAGTAGTATTATGGGGGGGGAGACCCAGTACTTC.